This entry describes one T cell receptor beta chain. As yet, its antigen is unknown. In germline, CDR1 is MNHNS, CDR2 SASEGT. There are 15 residues in the CDR3. Trimming took off 0 bases at V and 5 bases at J, with 13 bases between the two ends. A multiplex PCR was run with 60 Vbeta primers and 13 Jbeta primers. Here immunoSEQ multiplex PCR was the method, and the copy in TCRdb shows in-frame clones only, minus some. Of some 150,000 clones listed, roughly four fifths are singletons. This entry belongs to a study of cytomegalovirus exposure and HLA in healthy donors. On the study more broadly: There were 90 million to 130 million unique TCR beta sequences, drawn from roughly 200 million T cells, in an earlier analysis. The study's findings and limits: A likely sequencing artifact accounted for one observed cluster of highly shared sequence variants. DRB1 had the most TCR associations and HLA-C the fewest, a later analysis found, with rates varying by HLA locus. Published work reported that the classifier diagnosed cytomegalovirus status with high specificity and sensitivity.

The source is a woman aged 45 to 65 in good health and CMV-seronegative. Source material: PBMCs. V usage is TRBV6-1 and J usage is TRBJ1-2; D is possibly TRBD1 (6 bases). The DNA of the CDR3 is TGTGCCAGCAGTGAAGCACAGGGAGGGGATTATGGCTACACCTTC. It encodes CASSEAQGGDYGYTF.